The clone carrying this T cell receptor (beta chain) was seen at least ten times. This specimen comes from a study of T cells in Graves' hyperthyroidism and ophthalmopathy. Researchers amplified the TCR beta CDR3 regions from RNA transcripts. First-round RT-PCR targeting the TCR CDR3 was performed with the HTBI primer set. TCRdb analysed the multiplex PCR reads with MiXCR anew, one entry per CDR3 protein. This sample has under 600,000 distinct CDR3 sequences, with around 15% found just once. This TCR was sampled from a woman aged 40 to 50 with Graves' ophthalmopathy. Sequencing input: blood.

The CDR3 region is CASRTGGTGKDEQYF. Here the CDR3 DNA reads TGCGCCAGCAGAACCGGCGGGACAGGGAAGGACGAGCAGTACTTC. This sequence joins TRBV5-1 and TRBJ2-7; TRBD1 matches at 9 bases. The CDR3 runs 15 residues. Germline values: CDR1 SGHRS, CDR2 YFSETQ. The ends lost 5 bases at V and 5 bases at J; junction bases unmatched: 11.